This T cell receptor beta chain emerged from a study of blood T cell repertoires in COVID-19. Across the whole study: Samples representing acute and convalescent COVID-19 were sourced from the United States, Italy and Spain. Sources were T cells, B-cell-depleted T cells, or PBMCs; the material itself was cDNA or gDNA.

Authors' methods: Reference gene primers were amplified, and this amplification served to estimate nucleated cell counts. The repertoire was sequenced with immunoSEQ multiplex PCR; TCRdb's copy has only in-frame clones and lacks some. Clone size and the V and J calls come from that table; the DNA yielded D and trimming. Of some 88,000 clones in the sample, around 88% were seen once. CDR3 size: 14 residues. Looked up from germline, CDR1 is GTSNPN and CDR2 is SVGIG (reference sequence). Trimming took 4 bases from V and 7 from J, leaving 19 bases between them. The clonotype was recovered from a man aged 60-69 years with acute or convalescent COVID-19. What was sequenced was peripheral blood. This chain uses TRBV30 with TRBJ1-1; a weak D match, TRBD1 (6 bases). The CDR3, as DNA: TGTGCCTGGACCGGACCCTCGGGGGGACATGAAGCTTTCTTT. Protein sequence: CAWTGPSGGHEAFF.